This T cell receptor (beta chain) was sequenced during a study of sequential checkpoint blockade in melanoma. TCRdb keeps only in-frame clones here, not all; method: immunoSEQ multiplex PCR. Of around 18,000 clones detected, roughly 70% appear once; the ten largest clones hold about 12%. Treatment reported: randomized to nivolumab then ipilimumab (arm A) or the reverse (arm B). This clone was seen only a few times. Sample: CD8+ T cells sorted from blood (inferred from file names), taken from a patient given nivolumab and ipilimumab in sequence. The receptor was derived from a human donor with melanoma.

The DNA for the CDR3 is TGTGCCAGTAGTATAGGACTAGCGAGACTCACAGATACGCAGTATTTT. Its translation: CASSIGLARLTDTQYF. The genes are TRBV19 and TRBJ2-3, with 8 bases identical to TRBD2. The CDR3 sequence is 16 residues long. The V gene end was trimmed by 1 base and the J gene end by 2 bases; junction bases not matched to a gene: 5. Germline V gene lookup returns CDR1 LNHDA and CDR2 SQIVND (reference sequence).